The 21 T cell receptor beta chains listed next were all sequenced from one sample in a study of blood T cell repertoires in COVID-19. Clones were sequenced by immunoSEQ multiplex PCR, and TCRdb holds only the in-frame ones, with some missing. The sample yields 300,000 to 350,000 clones, around 90% seen once. Material for sequencing was peripheral blood. These receptors were taken from a man between 18 and 29 years old with active or convalescent COVID-19.

V and J are TRBV6-6 and TRBJ1-1, with D possibly being TRBD1 (5 bases). CDR1 is MNHNY and CDR2 is SVGAGI in the germline V gene (reference sequence). Trimming cost V 2 bases and J 8 bases, with 15 bases left between them. The CDR3 consists of 14 residues. The CDR3 nucleotides are TGTGCCAGCAGTTACGCCTTCAGGGTCGGAGAAGCTTTCTTT. It codes for CASSYAFRVGEAFF.

The V call is TRBV6-5, the J call TRBJ2-1; D is undetermined. There are 13 residues in the CDR3. V was cut by 4 bases and J by 8 bases, with 12 bases left in between. Germline V lookup: CDR1 MNHEY, CDR2 SVGAGI. The CDR3 spells CASSSHGSYEQFF. For the CDR3, the DNA is TGTGCCAGCAGTTCCCACGGTAGCTATGAGCAGTTCTTC.

The rearrangement links TRBV29-1 to TRBJ1-1; TRBD1 agrees at 8 bases. CDR1 and CDR2 (germline): SQVTM, ANQGSEA. V shed 4 bases, J shed 4 bases, and the junction held 2 bases outside the gene matches. The CDR3 consists of 12 residues. DNA of the CDR3: TGCAGCGTTGCAACAGGGGGCACTGAAGCTTTCTTT. Protein: CSVATGGTEAFF.

The chain is built from TRBV9 and TRBJ1-1, with a weak D call TRBD1 (6 bases). CDR1 is SGDLS and CDR2 is YYNGEE in the germline V gene. The V end lost 4 bases, the J end lost 5 bases, and 12 bases lay between the germline ends. The length of the CDR3 is 13 residues. CDR3 amino acids: CASSQWTATEAFF. The CDR3, as DNA: TGTGCCAGCAGCCAATGGACAGCAACTGAAGCTTTCTTT.

This chain uses TRBV5-1 with TRBJ2-7, with D perhaps matching TRBD2 (5 bases). The CDR3 is 13 amino acids. Germline lookup yields CDR1 SGHRS and CDR2 YFSETQ. Trimming cost V 2 bases and J 3 bases, with 9 bases left between them. The CDR3 DNA reads as TGCGCCAGCAGCTTCTCGGGAAGCTACGAGCAGTACTTC. Translated: CASSFSGSYEQYF. Supplemented by reference TRBV5-1 and TRBJ2-7, the full variable domain reads KAGVTQTPRYLIKTRGQQVTLSCSPISGHRSVSWYQQTPGQGLQFLFEYFSETQRNKGNFPGRFSGRQFSNSRSEMNVSTLELGDSALYLCASSFSGSYEQYFGPGTRLTVT.

The chain has TRBV3-1 (or the pseudogene TRBV3-2) and TRBJ2-5; 8 bases fit TRBD2. CDR1 and CDR2 (germline): LGHDT, YNNKEL (reference sequence). The CDR3 is made up of 16 amino acids. V lost 2 bases and J lost 2; bases outside the gene matches: 7. The DNA for the CDR3 is TGTGCCAGCAGCCAAAATCTGGTAGCGGGGCAAGAGACCCAGTACTTC. Protein sequence: CASSQNLVAGQETQYF.

About this clone itself: At the DNA level, this CDR3 is encoded by other sequences in the same sample as well. V is TRBV7-9 and J is TRBJ2-7, with D tentatively TRBD2 (5 bases). The V end lost 5 bases, the J end lost 4 bases, and 12 bases lay between the germline ends. The CDR3 extends over 13 amino acids. Germline CDR1 reads SEHNR; CDR2 reads FQNEAQ (reference sequence). In DNA, the CDR3 is TGTGCCAGCAGCCCCCGGGGTGGATACGAGCAGTACTTC. Protein sequence: CASSPRGGYEQYF. Drawing the rest from reference TRBV7-9 and TRBJ2-7, the complete variable domain is DTGVSQNPRHKITKRGQNVTFRCDPISEHNRLYWYRQTLGQGPEFLTYFQNEAQLEKSRLLSDRFSAERPKGSFSTLEIQRTEQGDSAMYLCASSPRGGYEQYFGPGTRLTVT.

This clone has just a few counts. The gene calls are TRBV6-6 and TRBJ2-1; D not certain. The CDR3 is 13 amino acids. Germline assignment: CDR1 MNHNY and CDR2 SVGAGI (reference sequence). V was pared by 9 bases and J by 7 bases, with 16 bases between. As DNA, the CDR3 is TGTGCCAGTTCTTACCGATTCGGTAATGAGCAGTTCTTC. It is translated as CASSYRFGNEQFF.

This chain connects TRBV7-6 to TRBJ2-7, with 7 bases identical to TRBD1. This CDR3 has 18 residues. Germline CDR1 reads SGHVS; CDR2 reads FNYEAQ. Trimming at V came to 5 bases and at J to 2 bases, leaving 18 bases not matched to a gene. The CDR3 DNA reads as TGTGCCAGCAGCCCACGAATCACAGGGGATGGCATCACCTACGAGCAGTACTTC. As protein: CASSPRITGDGITYEQYF.

V and J are TRBV7-9 and TRBJ2-3; 8 bases are shared with TRBD1. Per germline, CDR1 SEHNR and CDR2 FQNEAQ (reference sequence). V shed 6 bases, J shed 0 bases, and the junction held 14 bases outside the gene matches. CDR3 length: 18 amino acids. The CDR3 is CASRPSRGPIFSTDTQYF. The CDR3 DNA reads TGTGCCAGCAGACCCAGCAGGGGGCCGATTTTTAGCACAGATACGCAGTATTTT.

V and J are TRBV19 and TRBJ2-4; 10 bases line up with TRBD2. The CDR3 extends over 16 amino acids. The germline gives CDR1 LNHDA, CDR2 SQIVND (reference sequence). Germline trimming cut 1 base from V and 4 bases from J; bases unmatched to any gene: 4. CDR3 loop: CASSIVAGGPKNIQYF. The DNA for the CDR3 is TGTGCCAGTAGTATAGTAGCGGGAGGTCCAAAAAACATTCAGTACTTC.

The rearrangement joins TRBV14 to TRBJ2-7; 7 positions match TRBD1. CDR3 length: 16 residues. The germline V gene encodes CDR1 SGHDN and CDR2 FVKESK. J was trimmed by 5 bases and V by 0 bases; bases with no gene match: 10. CDR3 region: CASSQDILTGKDEQYF. DNA for the CDR3: TGTGCCAGCAGCCAAGATATCTTGACAGGGAAGGACGAGCAGTACTTC.

CDR3 DNA sequence: TGTGCCAGCAGTAGGACAGACTCTGGAAACACCATATATTTT. Protein product: CASSRTDSGNTIYF. V usage is TRBV2 and J usage is TRBJ1-3; possibly TRBD1 for D (6 bases). The CDR3 has 14 amino acids. Germline CDR1 is SNHLY and CDR2 is FYNNEI. Trimming pared 5 bases from V and 0 bases from J, leaving 8 bases between.

The rearrangement uses TRBV3-1 (or the pseudogene TRBV3-2) and TRBJ2-7; D is unclear. Trimming cost V 1 base and J 5 bases, with 9 bases left between them. Germline CDR1 and CDR2: LGHDT and YNNKEL (reference sequence). The CDR3 consists of 13 residues. The CDR3 spells CASSQGRHHEQYF. The CDR3 nucleotides are TGTGCCAGCAGCCAAGGACGACACCACGAGCAGTACTTC.

CDR3 sequence reads: CSGLKGVGNTIYF. CDR3 DNA: TGCAGCGGCCTGAAGGGGGTCGGAAACACCATATATTTT. V gene TRBV29-1 combines with J gene TRBJ1-3; D might be TRBD1 (6 bases). The CDR3 runs 13 residues. Trimming removed 7 bases from V and 4 bases from J, with 14 bases in between. From germline, CDR1 is SQVTM and CDR2 ANQGSEA. The variable domain in full, with the rest retrieved from reference TRBV29-1 and TRBJ1-3, is SAVISQKPSRDICQRGTSLTIQCQVDSQVTMMFWYRQQPGQSLTLIATANQGSEATYESGFVIDKFPISRPNLTFSTLTVSNMSPEDSSIYLCSGLKGVGNTIYFGEGSWLTVV.

The chain employs TRBV12-2 and TRBJ1-5; whether TRBD1, the table's D call, matches the DNA was not checked. TRBV12-2 is a listed pseudogene. The CDR3 runs to 16 residues. CDR3 nucleotides: TGTGCAAGTCGTTTAAAATGGACAGCGTGGCTAGGGCCCCAGCATTTT. The encoded protein is CASRLKWTAWLGPQHF.

Concerning this clone itself: Its ends do not fully match the called genes, so a read error is possible. The chain employs TRBV6-5 and TRBJ2-7, with D perhaps TRBD1 or TRBD2 (5 bases each). The CDR3 runs 14 residues. The V gene's germline CDR1 is MNHEY and CDR2 SVGAGI. CDR3 nucleotides: TGTGCCAGCACTTACAGGACTCGGACCTACGAGCAGTACTTC. Its protein product is CASTYRTRTYEQYF.

The V gene is TRBV2, the J gene TRBJ1-6; D is perhaps TRBD1 (6 bases). V was trimmed by 6 bases and J by 0 bases, leaving 9 bases between them. This CDR3 is built from 15 residues. The germline V gene has CDR1 SNHLY and CDR2 FYNNEI. The CDR3 DNA reads TGTGCCAGCAGCGAGGACAGCTCCTATAATTCACCCCTCCACTTT. Amino acids: CASSEDSSYNSPLHF. Variable domain in full (rest from reference TRBV2 and TRBJ1-6): EPEVTQTPSHQVTQMGQEVILRCVPISNHLYFYWYRQILGQKVEFLVSFYNNEISEKSEIFDDQFSVERPDGSNFTLKIRSTKLEDSAMYFCASSEDSSYNSPLHFGNGTRLTVT.

The gene calls are TRBV7-3 and TRBJ2-1; the match to TRBD2 covers 9 bases. Trimming at V came to 2 bases and at J to 7 bases, leaving 6 bases not matched to a gene. This CDR3 is 15 amino acids long. Germline-derived CDR1 and CDR2 are SGHTA and FQGTGA. CDR3 loop: CASSLGSGRSNEQFF. The CDR3 nucleotides are TGTGCCAGCAGCTTAGGTAGCGGGAGAAGTAATGAGCAGTTCTTC.

V gene TRBV6-6 combines with J gene TRBJ2-7; TRBD1 is a possible D gene (5 bases). Per the germline V gene, CDR1 is MNHNY and CDR2 is SVGAGI (reference sequence). This CDR3 contains 15 residues. Trimming shortened V by 5 bases and J by 2 bases, and 16 bases separated the two germline ends. CDR3 DNA: TGTGCCAGCAGTCCAGGACACCTGACCCCCTACGAGCAGTACTTC. Its translation is CASSPGHLTPYEQYF.

The gene calls are TRBV7-2 and TRBJ1-1, with a tentative D call TRBD1 (5 bases). This CDR3 region has 15 residues. CDR1 and CDR2 (germline): SGHTA, FQGNSA. V was cut by 0 bases and J by 5 bases, with 13 bases left in between. The CDR3 DNA sequence: TGTGCCAGCAGCTTAGCGGGCACGGGGGGGACTGAAGCTTTCTTT. Protein sequence: CASSLAGTGGTEAFF.